This T cell receptor beta chain derives from a study of cytomegalovirus exposure and HLA in healthy donors. Points from the study as a whole: Being indistinguishable, some V segments were excluded, TRBV6-2 and TRBV6-3 among them.

PCR amplification relied on 60 Vbeta primers (plus 13 Jbeta primers). Profiled with immunoSEQ multiplex PCR; TCRdb holds only in-frame clones, not every one. The sample records 110,000 to 150,000 clones, roughly three quarters being singletons. A remark on this clone: The antigen remains unidentified.

The CDR3 is 12 residues long. Germline-derived CDR1 and CDR2 are MDHEN and SYDVKM. After removal of 5 bases from V and 10 bases from J, the junction contained 7 bases not matched to a gene. The source is a man aged 60 to 69 in good health and CMV-seronegative. The chain couples TRBV28 to TRBJ2-7, with 8 bases identical to TRBD1. The material sequenced was PBMCs. In DNA form, the CDR3 reads TGTGCCAGCAGTCTCGGGACAGGCGGACAGTACTTC. This sequence encodes CASSLGTGGQYF. Full variable domain (rest looked up from reference TRBV28 and TRBJ2-7): DVKVTQSSRYLVKRTGEKVFLECVQDMDHENMFWYRQDPGLGLRLIYFSYDVKMKEKGDIPEGYSVSREKKERFSLILESASTNQTSMYLCASSLGTGGQYFGPGTRLTVT.